The 16 T cell receptor beta chains given below trace back to one sample, sequenced in a study of T cell responses to AZD1222 COVID-19 vaccine. Here immunoSEQ multiplex PCR was the method, and the copy in TCRdb shows in-frame clones only, minus some. The sample records around 110,000 clones, less than 90% being singletons. The sample consisted of peripheral blood, taken on day 0 of AZD1222 vaccination. These receptors were collected from an adult in good health.

The chain has TRBV6-5 and TRBJ2-7; D is perhaps TRBD2 (6 bases). V gave up 2 bases and J gave up 0 bases, with 11 bases separating them. The CDR3 covers 15 residues. Germline CDR1 MNHEY, CDR2 SVGAGI. DNA of the CDR3: TGTGCCAGCAGTTACCGGGACGGGAGCTCCTACGAGCAGTACTTC. It yields the protein CASSYRDGSSYEQYF.

This sequence joins TRBV5-1 and TRBJ2-7; D uncertain. Trimming left V 4 bases short and J 6 bases short, with 17 bases between. Looked up from germline, CDR1 is SGHRS and CDR2 is YFSETQ. The CDR3 contains 14 residues. This CDR3 is CASSPPVEYGEQYF. The CDR3 DNA sequence: TGCGCCAGCAGCCCCCCGGTCGAGTACGGCGAGCAGTACTTC.

This clone was detected only a few times. The chain joins TRBV14 to TRBJ1-2, with D hard to call. V was shortened by 0 bases and J by 4 bases, with 6 bases between the two germline ends. The CDR3 has 13 residues. In germline, CDR1 is SGHDN, CDR2 FVKESK. The CDR3 reads CASSQDRSYGYTF. Written as DNA, the CDR3 is TGTGCCAGCAGCCAAGATAGGAGCTATGGCTACACCTTC.

The V and J genes are TRBV6-5 and TRBJ1-6; possible D gene TRBD1, 6 bases. Germline CDR1 is MNHEY and CDR2 is SVGAGI. The length of the CDR3 is 14 residues. Trimming stripped 6 bases from V and 11 bases from J, with 17 bases between. The CDR3 region is CASRTGTLEAPLHF. In nucleotides, the CDR3 is TGTGCCAGCAGGACCGGGACACTCGAGGCACCCCTCCACTTT.

This clone is deemed medium-sized (0.01 to 0.1%). The chain joins TRBV6-4 to TRBJ1-2; TRBD1 matches 8 bases. The CDR3 runs to 13 residues. Germline assignment: CDR1 MRHNA and CDR2 SNTAGT. Germline trimming cut 0 bases from V and 7 bases from J; bases unmatched to any gene: 1. CDR3 in amino acids: CASSDSGTGGYTF. The CDR3 DNA follows: TGTGCCAGCAGTGACTCCGGGACAGGTGGCTACACCTTC.

The rearrangement links TRBV5-4 to TRBJ2-5, with a weak D call TRBD2 (6 bases). The CDR3 has 14 amino acids. Deletions cut 3 bases from V and 9 bases from J, with 18 bases between. Per the germline V gene, CDR1 is SGHNT and CDR2 is YYREEE (reference sequence). In nucleotides, the CDR3 is TGTGCCAGCAGCTCGTCCGGGACGGGAGACCCCCAGTACTTC. Its protein product is CASSSSGTGDPQYF.

This chain links TRBV5-6 with TRBJ2-7; no firm D call. The CDR3 is 12 amino acids. V was shortened by 2 bases and J by 3 bases, with 6 bases between the two germline ends. The V gene's germline CDR1 is SGHDT and CDR2 YYEEEE. CDR3 region: CASSLNIYEQYF. The DNA for the CDR3 is TGTGCCAGCAGCTTAAACATCTACGAGCAGTACTTC.

As DNA, the CDR3 is TGTGCCAGTAGTCCCTCAGGGGAGGGGTTCTTCAATGAGCAGTTCTTC. It translates to CASSPSGEGFFNEQFF. The chain uses TRBV19 and TRBJ2-1; possibly TRBD2 for D (7 bases). Germline V gene sequence: CDR1 LNHDA, CDR2 SQIVND (reference sequence). The length of the CDR3 is 16 residues. V was cut by 5 bases and J by 6 bases, with 20 bases left in between.

The J gene is TRBJ1-5, the V gene TRBV6-6; D gene unclear. The CDR3 is 14 amino acids. Germline CDR1 reads MNHNY; CDR2 reads SVGAGI (reference sequence). V lost 4 bases and J lost 4, with 11 bases in between. In DNA form, the CDR3 reads TGTGCCAGCAGTTTCGGACGGCATAATCAGCCCCAGCATTTT. This sequence encodes CASSFGRHNQPQHF.

The chain recombines TRBV25-1 with TRBJ1-4; D gene ambiguous. V was shortened by 0 bases and J by 5 bases, with 19 bases between the two germline ends. The CDR3 totals 18 residues. Germline V gene data show CDR1 as MGHDK and CDR2 as SYGVNS. This CDR3 is CASSEYGPTGDPNEKLFF. The CDR3, as DNA: TGTGCCAGCAGTGAATACGGGCCCACCGGTGATCCCAATGAAAAACTGTTTTTT. The full variable domain, rest sourced from reference TRBV25-1 and TRBJ1-4, is EADIYQTPRYLVIGTGKKITLECSQTMGHDKMYWYQQDPGMELHLIHYSYGVNSTEKGDLSSESTVSRIRTEHFPLTLESARPSHTSQYLCASSEYGPTGDPNEKLFFGSGTQLSVL.

This chain links TRBV7-2 with TRBJ1-2; D is undetermined. The length of the CDR3 is 13 residues. V dropped 1 base and J dropped 4 bases, with 7 bases sitting between them. The germline gives CDR1 SGHTA, CDR2 FQGNSA. The CDR3 protein is CASSLDTPYGYTF. The CDR3 nucleotides are TGTGCCAGCAGCTTAGACACTCCCTATGGCTACACCTTC.

The V gene is TRBV5-6, the J gene TRBJ2-3, with unresolved D. V lost 4 bases to trimming and J lost 7 bases, with 7 bases between them. The CDR3 is 11 residues long. Germline CDR1 and CDR2: SGHDT and YYEEEE. The CDR3 DNA follows: TGTGCCAGCAGCCTGGTCAATACGCAGTATTTT. Amino acid sequence: CASSLVNTQYF.

This clone was counted a few times. V gene TRBV2 combines with J gene TRBJ2-2; TRBD2 might be the D (5 bases). This CDR3 contains 13 residues. Germline loops: CDR1 SNHLY, CDR2 FYNNEI. V was trimmed by 4 bases and J by 5 bases, leaving 8 bases between them. The CDR3 here is CASSGEGTGELFF. The CDR3 DNA follows: TGTGCCAGCAGTGGTGAGGGTACCGGGGAGCTGTTTTTT.

The chain joins TRBV6-5 to TRBJ1-1; a possible D gene is TRBD1 (6 bases). Trimming left V 7 bases short and J 5 bases short, with 20 bases between. The CDR3 covers 15 residues. Germline lookup yields CDR1 MNHEY and CDR2 SVGAGI. The DNA of the CDR3 is TGTGCCAGCAACCCGGGTGAGGGGGGGTGGACTGAAGCTTTCTTT. The encoded protein is CASNPGEGGWTEAFF.

V gene TRBV30 combines with J gene TRBJ2-3; the D gene is possibly TRBD2 (5 bases). Trimming left V 4 bases short and J 4 bases short, with 9 bases between. The CDR3 extends over 12 amino acids. Per germline, CDR1 GTSNPN and CDR2 SVGIG (reference sequence). CDR3 residues: CAWNRDADTQYF. DNA of the CDR3: TGTGCCTGGAACCGGGATGCAGATACGCAGTATTTT.

This clone was recorded a few times. This rearrangement joins TRBV6-6 to TRBJ2-2; TRBD1 or TRBD2 may be the D gene (6 bases each). The V and J ends lost 5 bases and 3 bases respectively, with 22 bases between them. The CDR3 is made up of 18 amino acids. Germline assignment: CDR1 MNHNY and CDR2 SVGAGI (reference sequence). The CDR3 region is CASSPRGYGGRDTGELFF. DNA for the CDR3: TGTGCCAGCAGTCCTCGAGGATACGGGGGCCGGGACACCGGGGAGCTGTTTTTT.